Below, 21 T cell receptor beta chains from the same sample are listed, as sequenced in a study of shared T cell receptors in the human thymus. Assay: immunoSEQ multiplex PCR; the TCRdb copy retains only in-frame clones and omits some. Altogether hundreds of thousands of clones are present, roughly 86% being singletons, with the ten largest covering approximately 0.0097%. Another study also made use of these data, one on human thymus T cells.

Sequenced: thymocytes. These receptors came from a boy in the first two years of life with a congenital heart defect.

On this clone: Other DNA sequences within the sample encode an identical CDR3. The chain recombines TRBV9 with TRBJ1-6; perhaps TRBD1 as D (5 bases). V was trimmed by 2 bases and J by 10 bases, leaving 13 bases between them. This CDR3 spans 14 amino acids. Germline values: CDR1 SGDLS, CDR2 YYNGEE. The CDR3 DNA sequence: TGTGCCAGCAGCGTTGGGGCCGAAAAGTCACCCCTCCACTTT. This codes for CASSVGAEKSPLHF. The whole variable domain, remainder taken from reference TRBV9 and TRBJ1-6, is DSGVTQTPKHLITATGQRVTLRCSPRSGDLSVYWYQQSLDQGLQFLIQYYNGEERAKGNILERFSAQQFPDLHSELNLSSLELGDSALYFCASSVGAEKSPLHFGNGTRLTVT.

V usage is TRBV5-5 and J usage is TRBJ2-7; 7 nucleotides align to TRBD1. The germline CDR1 and CDR2 sequences are SGHKS and YYEKEE (reference sequence). The CDR3 is 14 amino acids. Losses at the gene ends were 0 bases for V and 6 bases for J; bases not matched to a gene: 6. The CDR3 bases are TGTGCCAGCAGCTTGGGACAGGGCGGAGTCGAGCAGTACTTC. Its translation: CASSLGQGGVEQYF.

This clone was counted a single time. The V gene is TRBV27, the J gene TRBJ1-5, with D tentatively TRBD1 (5 bases). This CDR3 is 15 amino acids long. The germline CDR1 and CDR2 sequences are MNHEY and SMNVEV (reference sequence). Trimming removed 6 bases from V and 0 bases from J, with 12 bases in between. The CDR3 is CASSPRVYSNQPQHF. The CDR3 coding sequence is TGTGCCAGCAGCCCCAGGGTTTATAGCAATCAGCCCCAGCATTTT.

V usage is TRBV7-7 and J usage is TRBJ2-7; TRBD1 aligns across 8 bases. The germline gives CDR1 SSHAT, CDR2 FNYEAQ (reference sequence). The CDR3 contains 14 residues. The trim removed 5 bases at V and 4 bases at J, leaving 7 bases unmatched. The CDR3 bases are TGTGCCAGCAGCGGGACAGGACGAAGGTACGAGCAGTACTTC. This translates into CASSGTGRRYEQYF.

Points on this clone: Other DNA sequences in this specimen translate into the identical CDR3. The V and J genes are TRBV2 and TRBJ2-7, with 11 bases lining up with TRBD2. This CDR3 region has 14 residues. CDR1 SNHLY and CDR2 FYNNEI come from the germline V gene. V trimming: 5 bases; J trimming: 4 bases; junction bases outside the gene matches: 4. The CDR3 coding sequence is TGTGCCAGCAGTAGGACTAGCGGGTTATACGAGCAGTACTTC. Translating it yields CASSRTSGLYEQYF.

The V gene is TRBV28, the J gene TRBJ1-4, with D unclear. V dropped 0 bases and J dropped 8 bases, with 19 bases sitting between them. CDR1 and CDR2 from the germline V gene are MDHEN and SYDVKM. There are 17 residues in the CDR3. The DNA for the CDR3 is TGTGCCAGCAGTTTATGGCACCCCAAATCCCCGGGGGAAAAACTGTTTTTT. Encoded protein: CASSLWHPKSPGEKLFF. The full variable domain, with the rest looked up from reference TRBV28 and TRBJ1-4, is DVKVTQSSRYLVKRTGEKVFLECVQDMDHENMFWYRQDPGLGLRLIYFSYDVKMKEKGDIPEGYSVSREKKERFSLILESASTNQTSMYLCASSLWHPKSPGEKLFFGSGTQLSVL.

The chain has TRBV7-2 and TRBJ2-7, with 8 bases fitting TRBD1. The CDR3 length is 16 residues. The germline V gene has CDR1 SGHTA and CDR2 FQGNSA. V trimming: 1 base; J trimming: 2 bases; junction bases outside the gene matches: 7. CDR3 coding DNA: TGTGCCAGCAGCTTAGTACCGGACAGGGTCACCTACGAGCAGTACTTC. Encoded protein: CASSLVPDRVTYEQYF.

The chain joins TRBV7-9 to TRBJ1-2; 7 positions match TRBD1. The CDR3 has 17 residues. V lost 5 bases to trimming and J lost 5 bases; unmatched junction nucleotides: 17. Germline V gene lookup returns CDR1 SEHNR and CDR2 FQNEAQ (reference sequence). This CDR3 is CASSPVIFRQGYYGYTF. As DNA, the CDR3 is TGTGCCAGCAGCCCGGTAATCTTTCGACAGGGTTATTATGGCTACACCTTC.

The chain employs TRBV9 and TRBJ1-2; 7 bases are shared with TRBD1. The CDR3 contains 16 residues. V dropped 4 bases and J dropped 4; count of bases not matched to a gene: 13. Germline assignment: CDR1 SGDLS and CDR2 YYNGEE. The CDR3 bases are TGTGCCAGCAGCCTATCACAGGGGCCAGATTCCTATGGCTACACCTTC. It codes for CASSLSQGPDSYGYTF.

This chain links TRBV11-2 with TRBJ2-4; perhaps TRBD2 as D (5 bases). The CDR3 consists of 15 residues. The ends were cut back, 5 bases at V and 0 bases at J, with 11 bases in the middle. Germline V gives CDR1 SGHAT, CDR2 FQNNGV. The CDR3 loop is CASSRDYLAKNIQYF. DNA of the CDR3: TGTGCCAGCAGCCGCGACTACTTAGCCAAAAACATTCAGTACTTC.

V is TRBV25-1 and J is TRBJ2-2, with D perhaps matching TRBD2 (6 bases). The germline gives CDR1 MGHDK, CDR2 SYGVNS. V was trimmed by 7 bases and J by 4 bases, leaving 16 bases between them. The length of the CDR3 is 15 residues. In nucleotides, the CDR3 is TGTGCCAGCACCGGAGGGAGCGGAGGCACCGGGGAGCTGTTTTTT. Translation gives CASTGGSGGTGELFF.

This chain links TRBV14 with TRBJ2-7; 7 nucleotides agree with TRBD1. J gave up 3 bases and V 0 bases, and 17 bases lay outside the gene matches. Per the germline V gene, CDR1 is SGHDN and CDR2 is FVKESK. The CDR3 has 19 residues. This CDR3 is CASSQDPVIQGLFYYEQYF. The CDR3 DNA reads TGTGCCAGCAGCCAAGATCCGGTAATACAGGGGCTATTCTACTACGAGCAGTACTTC.

The V call is TRBV28, the J call TRBJ2-7, with D maybe TRBD1 (5 bases). This CDR3 is built from 14 residues. Trimming cost V 2 bases and J 3 bases, with 11 bases left between them. Germline CDR1 MDHEN, CDR2 SYDVKM. The CDR3 reads CASSLEQVNYEQYF. CDR3 coding DNA: TGTGCCAGCAGTTTAGAACAGGTGAACTACGAGCAGTACTTC.

The chain recombines TRBV6-5 with TRBJ2-1, with a possible D match to TRBD1 (5 bases). Trimming left V 0 bases short and J 13 bases short, with 22 bases between. The CDR3 runs to 16 residues. Germline V gives CDR1 MNHEY, CDR2 SVGAGI. The CDR3 loop is CASSYSRRGRQRDQFF. The CDR3 nucleotides read TGTGCCAGCAGTTACTCGAGAAGGGGCCGCCAAAGAGATCAGTTCTTC.

The chain is built from TRBV5-1 and TRBJ1-4; D is perhaps TRBD1 (6 bases). V was cut by 6 bases and J by 7 bases, with 13 bases left in between. CDR3 length equals 13 residues. In germline, CDR1 is SGHRS, CDR2 YFSETQ. The CDR3 region is CASNREGGEKLFF. Written as DNA, the CDR3 is TGCGCCAGCAACAGGGAAGGGGGTGAAAAACTGTTTTTT.

The chain combines TRBV6-1 with TRBJ2-5; TRBD1 matches at 9 bases. V lost 4 bases and J lost 0; bases outside the gene matches: 9. CDR3 length: 17 residues. Germline assignment: CDR1 MNHNS and CDR2 SASEGT. The CDR3 here is CASSAPGQGWDQETQYF. CDR3 bases: TGTGCCAGCAGTGCGCCGGGACAGGGATGGGACCAAGAGACCCAGTACTTC.

The chain has TRBV28 and TRBJ2-1; TRBD2 aligns across 15 bases. There are 14 residues in the CDR3. After removal of 5 bases from V and 13 bases from J, the junction contained 6 bases not matched to a gene. Germline CDR1 MDHEN, CDR2 SYDVKM. The CDR3 region has the DNA TGTGCCAGCAGTCTGGGACTAGCGGGGGGAAAACAGTTCTTC. It specifies CASSLGLAGGKQFF.

V is TRBV2 and J is TRBJ1-2, with TRBD1 as a possible D gene (6 bases). The CDR3 is made up of 14 amino acids. V lost 4 bases to trimming and J lost 0 bases, with 9 bases between them. Germline CDR1 is SNHLY and CDR2 is FYNNEI. CDR3 DNA: TGTGCCAGCAGTGGGACAGTTACTAACTATGGCTACACCTTC. It specifies CASSGTVTNYGYTF.

The chain combines TRBV27 with TRBJ2-3; TRBD2 agrees at 7 bases. The germline gives CDR1 MNHEY, CDR2 SMNVEV (reference sequence). The CDR3 sequence is 14 residues long. The ends lost 7 bases at V and 4 bases at J; junction bases unmatched: 8. The CDR3 protein is CASIGRESPDTQYF. CDR3 DNA: TGTGCCAGCATTGGGCGGGAGAGCCCAGATACGCAGTATTTT.

The rearrangement links TRBV12-5 to TRBJ1-2; 11 bases map to TRBD1. Germline V CDR1 and CDR2: LGHNT, FRNRAP. Trimming cost V 6 bases and J 5 bases; bases outside gene matches: 5. CDR3 length: 14 amino acids. The CDR3 DNA sequence: TGTGCTAGTGGACACGGACAGGGGGCTTATGGCTACACCTTC. As protein: CASGHGQGAYGYTF.

The V and J genes are TRBV11-2 and TRBJ2-1, with 7 bases aligning to TRBD2. From germline, CDR1 is SGHAT and CDR2 FQNNGV. The CDR3 spans 13 residues. With 1 base clipped from V and 13 bases from J, the junction kept 7 bases outside the gene matches. The chain's CDR3 is CASSLGKRGSQFF. For the CDR3, the DNA is TGTGCCAGCAGCTTAGGCAAGCGGGGTTCTCAGTTCTTC.